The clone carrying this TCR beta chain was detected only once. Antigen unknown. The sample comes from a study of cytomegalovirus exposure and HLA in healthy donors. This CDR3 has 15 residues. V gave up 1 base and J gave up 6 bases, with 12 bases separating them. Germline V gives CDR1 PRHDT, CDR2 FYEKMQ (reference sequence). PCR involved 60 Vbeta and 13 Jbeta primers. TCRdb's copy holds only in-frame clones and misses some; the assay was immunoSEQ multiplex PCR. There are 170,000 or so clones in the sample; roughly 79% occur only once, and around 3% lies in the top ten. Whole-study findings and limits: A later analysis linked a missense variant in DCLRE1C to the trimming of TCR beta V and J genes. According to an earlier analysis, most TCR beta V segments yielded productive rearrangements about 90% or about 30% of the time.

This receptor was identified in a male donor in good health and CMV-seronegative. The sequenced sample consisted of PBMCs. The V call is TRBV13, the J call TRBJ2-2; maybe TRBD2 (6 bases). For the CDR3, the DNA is TGTGCCAGCAGCTTAGTTGGTCAGCGGGCCGGGGAGCTGTTTTTT. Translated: CASSLVGQRAGELFF.